This T cell receptor (beta chain) was captured in a study of T cells in Graves' hyperthyroidism and ophthalmopathy. Study conclusions and caveats: In simple terms, a model built on 13 V-J features told ophthalmopathy apart from stable hyperthyroidism.

This clonotype was found many times. As yet, its antigen is unknown. Amplification targeted TCR beta CDR3 regions from RNA transcripts. Initially, a first-round RT-PCR of the TCR CDR3 employed the HTBI primer set. One entry per CDR3 protein, called by TCRdb with MiXCR from the multiplex PCR reads. The table includes under 350,000 distinct CDR3 sequences, roughly 23% detected once. Graves' hyperthyroidism showing no ophthalmopathy progression within 18 months was considered stable. The sequencing sample was made of blood. The TCR sequence derives from a woman aged 50 to 60 with Graves' hyperthyroidism.

CDR3 nucleotide sequence: TGCAGTGCAGCCGGGACAGTCTCCTACAATGAGCAGTTCTTC. Protein product: CSAAGTVSYNEQFF. This sequence joins TRBV20-1 and TRBJ2-1, with TRBD1 matching over 7 bases. With V trimmed by 6 bases and J by 0 bases, 5 bases remained unmatched. The length of the CDR3 is 14 residues. The germline V gene encodes CDR1 DFQATT and CDR2 SNEGSKA (reference sequence).